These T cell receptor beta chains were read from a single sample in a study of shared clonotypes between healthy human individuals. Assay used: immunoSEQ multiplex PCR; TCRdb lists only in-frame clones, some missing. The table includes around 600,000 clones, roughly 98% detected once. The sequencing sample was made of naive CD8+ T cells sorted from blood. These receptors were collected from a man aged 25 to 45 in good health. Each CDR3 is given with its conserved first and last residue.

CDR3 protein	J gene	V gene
CASSPLNPGANVLTF	TRBJ2-6	TRBV5-5
CASSTWTSGDLREQYF	TRBJ2-7	TRBV5-4
CASSQAPGAIYEQYF	TRBJ2-7	TRBV14
CASTFGGADYEQYF	TRBJ2-7	TRBV28
CASSLAGANVLTF	TRBJ2-6	TRBV11-2
CASSTTWTGASTDTQYF	TRBJ2-3	TRBV19
CASRRQGAYEQYF	TRBJ2-7	TRBV2
CASSDDLQETQYF	TRBJ2-5	TRBV10-2
CASSESAVELYEQYF	TRBJ2-7	TRBV6-1
CASSPDREVGGRYEQYF	TRBJ2-7	TRBV9
CASSLTGSGYNEQFF	TRBJ2-1	TRBV27
CASSPWGTEDNEQFF	TRBJ2-1	TRBV18
CASTTGAYTGELFF	TRBJ2-2	TRBV7-8
CASSSDRGRGIEAFF	TRBJ1-1	TRBV28
CASSYKVGAPSTGELFF	TRBJ2-2	TRBV4-1
CASSYSSGFTGELFF	TRBJ2-2	TRBV6-5
CSVTPTAISRGYTF	TRBJ1-2	TRBV29-1
CASSVWGRSTDTQYF	TRBJ2-3	TRBV9
CASTSIVGTEAFF	TRBJ1-1	TRBV2
CASSWGGQGSHYEQYF	TRBJ2-7	TRBV5-1
CASSVETSGLYEQYF	TRBJ2-7	TRBV9
CASSKGFRGYNEQFF	TRBJ2-1	TRBV9
CASSQEGPLGAGGFSEQFF	TRBJ2-1	TRBV4-2
CASSVADRFYEQYF	TRBJ2-7	TRBV9
CASSPAGDEQFF	TRBJ2-1	TRBV7-9
CASSFSLNGRDGYEQYF	TRBJ2-7	TRBV28
CASSPRGGSYNEQFF	TRBJ2-1	TRBV11-2
CASSLDRAYEQYF	TRBJ2-7	TRBV5-6
CASSLRQAANEQFF	TRBJ2-1	TRBV5-1
CASSQGSTGELFF	TRBJ2-2	TRBV4-1
CSVEVRQGADYEQYF	TRBJ2-7	TRBV29-1
CASTTQGGKNIQYF	TRBJ2-4	TRBV27
CASSATLILQGKRGYTF	TRBJ1-2	TRBV11-1
CASSLEVANEQFF	TRBJ2-1	TRBV11-2
CASSLGLSGIGTDTQYF	TRBJ2-3	TRBV7-6
CASTRLASYNEQFF	TRBJ2-1	TRBV2
CASGGEQFF	TRBJ2-1	TRBV18
CASSLGTVTSTDTQYF	TRBJ2-3	TRBV7-9
CASSPPVGNNEQFF	TRBJ2-1	TRBV7-9
CASSIKDRGKREGRMETQYF	TRBJ2-5	TRBV19
CASSFRGSFYNEQFF	TRBJ2-1	TRBV27
CASSLASPPDTQYF	TRBJ2-3	TRBV6-5
CATSRDGVGNQPQHF	TRBJ1-5	TRBV15
CASSLDPLGGYTF	TRBJ1-2	TRBV11-2
CASSRVSFQEAFF	TRBJ1-1	TRBV11-2